The sequence of this T cell receptor beta chain was determined in a study of technical replicates of blood from a few donors. The CDR3 covers 16 residues. CDR1 is LNHDA and CDR2 is SQIVND in the germline V gene (reference sequence). Trimming removed 0 bases from V and 5 bases from J, with 16 bases in between. Sequencing used immunoSEQ multiplex PCR; TCRdb keeps in-frame clones, though not all of them. The table has tens of thousands of clones, approximately 96% seen once; the top ten hold roughly 0.37%. The sequence derives from a human donor in good health. The chain employs TRBV19 and TRBJ2-5; D is possibly TRBD2 (6 bases). The sequencing sample was made of T cells isolated from PBMCs. The CDR3 reads CASSIDLEGPIETQYF. CDR3 DNA: TGTGCCAGTAGTATAGATCTGGAGGGACCGATCGAGACCCAGTACTTC.